The T cell receptor (beta chain) under discussion was sequenced for a study of blood T cells in healthy people across ages. General observations from the study: When one million T cells were used, diversity estimates were thought to be underestimates.

Details on this clonotype: Its antigen is currently unknown.

Trimming took 1 base from V and 3 from J, leaving 16 bases between them. Germline lookup yields CDR1 SGHAT and CDR2 FQNNGV. CDR3 length equals 16 residues. Primers used in a second PCR of about 6 to 11 cycles were a sample-barcoded 5' primer and a J-beta primer mix. The template-switch adaptor was a 5' adaptor with 12 random nucleotides. It tagged each cDNA molecule. Each sample provided no less than 2.5 million CDR3-containing paired-end reads. Via MiXCR, TCRdb re-called the 5' RACE reads, giving one row per CDR3 protein. The sample holds 1 million or so distinct CDR3 sequences, around 43% seen once.

Sequences were obtained from blood. The chain combines TRBV11-2 with TRBJ2-7, with D perhaps matching TRBD1 (6 bases). This receptor was identified in a woman aged 60-70 years in good health. The CDR3 DNA is TGTGCCAGCAGCTTAGCCACACTGGCAGGGGACTACGAGCAGTACTTC. It specifies CASSLATLAGDYEQYF.